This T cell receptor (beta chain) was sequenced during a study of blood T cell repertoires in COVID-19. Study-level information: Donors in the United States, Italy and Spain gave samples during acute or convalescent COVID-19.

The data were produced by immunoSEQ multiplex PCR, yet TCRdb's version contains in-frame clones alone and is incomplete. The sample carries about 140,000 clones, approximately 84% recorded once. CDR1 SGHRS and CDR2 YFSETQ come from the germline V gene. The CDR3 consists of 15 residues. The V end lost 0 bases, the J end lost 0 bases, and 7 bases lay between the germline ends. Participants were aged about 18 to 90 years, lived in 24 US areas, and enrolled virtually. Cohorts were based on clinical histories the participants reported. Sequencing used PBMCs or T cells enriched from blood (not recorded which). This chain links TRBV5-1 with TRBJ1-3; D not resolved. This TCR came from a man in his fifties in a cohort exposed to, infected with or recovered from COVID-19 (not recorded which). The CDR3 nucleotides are TGCGCCAGCAGCTTGGTTCCAGGCTCTGGAAACACCATATATTTT. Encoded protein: CASSLVPGSGNTIYF.